These 28 T cell receptor beta chains originate from one sample sequenced in a study of tumor and adjacent non-tumor tissue in lung cancer (dated by TCRdb to 2017 to 2018). RNA was isolated from bulk, unsorted tissue, and RNA quality was assessed with a NanoDrop ND-1000 and an Agilent 2100. Libraries were prepared through multiplex PCR. These reads were obtained on an Illumina HiSeq 2500. TCRbeta libraries were constructed through three rounds of nested PCR with primers (Table S4) according to protocols adapted from ARM-PCR. TCRdb redid the processing of the public reads, applying fastp at Q25 and MiXCR, and retained in-frame beta chains. Identical CDR3 proteins give one entry, which carries the most common genes and DNA. In this sample the table shows 100,000 to 150,000 distinct CDR3 sequences, around three fifths of which occur a single time. Of the sample, 9.5% to 15% falls within the top ten clones.

The specimen sequenced was lung tumor tissue. The receptors were sampled from a man aged 30-40 years with non-small cell lung cancer.

As concerns this clonotype: One end of the junction fails to match germline, which may point to a read error. This chain joins TRBV20-1 and TRBJ2-7, with 9 nucleotides matching TRBD2. Germline V CDR1 and CDR2: DFQATT, SNEGSKA (reference sequence). This CDR3 region has 13 residues. The CDR3 coding sequence is TGCAATGCTAGCGGGATGGTTTCCTACAAGCAGTACTTC. Translated, it gives CNASGMVSYKQYF.

As to this clonotype: This may stem from a read error, because a much larger clone lies one nucleotide away. V and J are TRBV29-1 and TRBJ2-2; D uncertain. There are 12 residues in the CDR3. Germline V gene sequence: CDR1 SQVTM, CDR2 ANQGSEA. The CDR3 nucleotides are TGCGGCGTTGCCCTTGGACCCGGGGAGCTGTTTTTT. It codes for CGVALGPGELFF.

As for this clonotype: This may be a read error: a much more frequent sequence differs by one nucleotide. Because it lacks the conserved phenylalanine or tryptophan at the end, this CDR3 is likely a read error. The chain joins TRBV5-4 to TRBJ2-1; no reliable D call. Germline values: CDR1 SGHNT, CDR2 YYREEE (reference sequence). V shed 5 bases and J shed 10 bases, with 13 bases lying between them. The CDR3 is 12 residues long. DNA of the CDR3: TGTGCCAGCAGTTCTCGCGGTGCGGAGCAGTTCTTA. Its translation: CASSSRGAEQFL.

A word on this clonotype: At one boundary the junction diverges from the germline segment, which might be a read error. The genes are TRBV4-3 and TRBJ2-7; tentatively, D is TRBD2 (6 bases). Germline V gene lookup returns CDR1 LGHNA and CDR2 YSLEER. This CDR3 spans 16 amino acids. CDR3 sequence (DNA): TGCGTCAGCAGCCAAGATCGGGTCGGAGGCGGGGTCGAGCGGTACTTC. Translating it yields CVSSQDRVGGGVERYF.

This clonotype showed up many times. With a much larger clone just one base away, this may be a read error. The rearrangement uses TRBV12-3 or TRBV12-4 and TRBJ2-1; TRBD2 might be the D (7 bases). The CDR3 consists of 14 residues. V was trimmed by 5 bases and J by 6 bases, leaving 14 bases between them. The CDR3 sequence: CASSRDGGPNEQFF. CDR3 in DNA: TGTGCCAGCAGTCGGGACGGGGGGCCCAATGAGCAGTTCTTC.

Only a few counts were recorded for this clonotype. The junction departs from the called germline gene at one end, perhaps through a read error. The chain recombines TRBV5-5 with TRBJ2-2; TRBD2 might be the D (5 bases). The CDR3 totals 12 residues. CDR1 and CDR2 (germline): SGHKS, YYEKEE (reference sequence). The CDR3 DNA reads TGTGCCAGCAGCAAATCGGTCGGGGAGCCGTTTTTT. Translated: CASSKSVGEPFF.

Many counts were recorded for this clonotype. The chain is built from TRBV6-5 and TRBJ1-6; no firm D call. Trimming removed 6 bases at V and 6 bases at J, with 9 bases between. The V gene's germline CDR1 is MNHEY and CDR2 SVGAGI. This CDR3 region has 13 residues. This CDR3 reads CASRRVVNSPLHF. The CDR3 DNA sequence: TGTGCCAGCAGGCGGGTCGTTAATTCACCCCTCCACTTT.

The table lists this clonotype with many counts. This chain joins TRBV6-4 and TRBJ1-5; no reliable D call. The CDR3 runs to 14 residues. The V gene's germline CDR1 is MRHNA and CDR2 SNTAGT. V lost 2 bases, J lost 2 bases, and 7 bases lay in between. The CDR3 loop reads CASSDGDGNQPQHF. CDR3 in DNA: TGTGCCAGCAGTGACGGCGACGGCAATCAGCCCCAGCATTTT.

On this clonotype itself: This may arise from a read error, as a much more abundant clone is one base away. This chain connects TRBV6-5 to TRBJ2-7, with D hard to call. Per germline, CDR1 MNHEY and CDR2 SVGAGI. The CDR3 covers 13 residues. V lost 11 bases and J lost 7, with 21 bases in between. The CDR3 nucleotides read TGTGCCGCTCGGTACAGCACTTGGGGAGAGCAGTACTTC. This encodes CAARYSTWGEQYF.

To note about this clonotype: Mismatch with germline at one junction end may stem from a read error. The CDR3 bases are TGCAGCGTTCCGAAAGGGGAGTCCTACGTGCAGTACTTC. Its translation is CSVPKGESYVQYF. V gene TRBV29-1 combines with J gene TRBJ2-7; possibly TRBD1 or TRBD2 for D (5 bases each). Germline CDR1 SQVTM, CDR2 ANQGSEA. The CDR3 has 13 amino acids.

This clonotype has ten or more counts. The rearrangement joins TRBV12-3 or TRBV12-4 to TRBJ1-6; D gene unclear. This CDR3 is built from 14 residues. V was shortened by 2 bases and J by 9 bases, with 11 bases between the two germline ends. The CDR3 spells CASSLKQLGSPLHF. CDR3 nucleotides: TGTGCCAGCAGTTTAAAACAGCTTGGTTCACCCCTCCACTTT.

Regarding this clonotype: The conserved phenylalanine or tryptophan is not found at the CDR3 terminus, so this likely reflects a read error. This chain connects TRBV20-1 to TRBJ2-2; 8 bases fit TRBD2. CDR1 DFQATT and CDR2 SNEGSKA come from the germline V gene (reference sequence). V was pared by 5 bases and J by 5 bases, with 10 bases of the junction left unmatched. There are 15 residues in the CDR3. The CDR3 loop is CSARSWTSRTGELFL. DNA of the CDR3: TGCAGTGCTCGTAGCTGGACTAGCAGGACCGGGGAGCTGTTTTTG.

This chain links TRBV7-8 with TRBJ2-3, with D perhaps TRBD1 or TRBD2 (7 bases each). Germline assignment: CDR1 SGHVS and CDR2 FQNEAQ. This CDR3 is built from 15 residues. V was clipped by 8 bases and J by 2 bases, with 17 bases between them. CDR3: CASSERDSYTDTQYF. The CDR3 DNA reads TGTGCCAGCTCCGAGCGGGACAGCTACACAGATACGCAGTATTTT.

This sequence joins TRBV11-3 and TRBJ2-7, with a possible D match to TRBD2 (6 bases). This CDR3 is built from 14 residues. Germline V CDR1 and CDR2: SGHNT, YENEEA. The chain's CDR3 is CISSLGTGVYEQYF. The CDR3 DNA follows: TGTATCAGCAGTCTCGGGACGGGAGTCTACGAGCAGTACTTC.

V is TRBV5-1 and J is TRBJ2-3, with D possibly being TRBD2 (6 bases). The CDR3 length is 14 residues. The ends were cut back, 0 bases at V and 5 bases at J, with 10 bases in the middle. CDR1 is SGHRS and CDR2 is YFSETQ in the germline V gene. CDR3 nucleotide sequence: TGCGCCAGCAGCTTGGGTGGGACTGGAGATACGCAGTATTTT. It yields the protein CASSLGGTGDTQYF. Complete variable domain (other parts from reference TRBV5-1 and TRBJ2-3): KAGVTQTPRYLIKTRGQQVTLSCSPISGHRSVSWYQQTPGQGLQFLFEYFSETQRNKGNFPGRFSGRQFSNSRSEMNVSTLELGDSALYLCASSLGGTGDTQYFGPGTRLTVL.

A word on this clonotype: A much larger clonotype is one base distant, so this may be a read error. CDR3 nucleotide sequence: TGCAGTGCTAGAGGTCAGGGACAGGGGGATCTGGGCTACACCTTC. The encoded protein is CSARGQGQGDLGYTF. The gene calls are TRBV20-1 and TRBJ1-2; 11 bases fit TRBD1. Germline-derived CDR1 and CDR2 are DFQATT and SNEGSKA (reference sequence). Trimming cost V 1 base and J 8 bases; bases outside gene matches: 9. This CDR3 contains 15 residues.

Turning to this clonotype: This sequence may be a read error, since a much larger clone differs from it by one base. The chain employs TRBV4-3 and TRBJ2-7; 7 bases agree with TRBD2. CDR1 is LGHNA and CDR2 is YSLEER in the germline V gene. This CDR3 has 15 amino acids. The chain's CDR3 is CASCQGEGSSYEQYF. The DNA of the CDR3 is TGCGCCAGCTGCCAAGGGGAGGGAAGCTCCTACGAGCAGTACTTC.

This sequence joins TRBV6-2 or TRBV6-3 and TRBJ1-2, with a possible D match to TRBD1 (6 bases). This CDR3 is built from 14 residues. V lost 9 bases, J lost 2 bases, and 16 bases lay in between. CDR1 is MNHEY and CDR2 is SVGEGT in the germline V gene. The CDR3, as DNA: TGTGCCAGGAATCAGGACGGGGGCAACTATGGCTACACCTTC. This gives the protein CARNQDGGNYGYTF.

Notes on this clonotype: This may come from a read error, since a much larger clone is one base off. This rearrangement joins TRBV10-2 to TRBJ1-2; D is unclear. CDR1 WSHSY and CDR2 SAAADI come from the germline V gene. V lost 2 bases and J 8 bases, leaving 9 bases between the germline ends. The CDR3 contains 12 residues. The CDR3 loop is CASSEDKWGYTF. Written as DNA, the CDR3 is TGCGCCAGCAGTGAGGACAAATGGGGCTACACCTTC.

With regard to this clonotype: A junction end diverges from the germline sequence, so it may reflect a read error. This chain connects TRBV12-3 or TRBV12-4 to TRBJ1-3; 9 nucleotides line up with TRBD1. The CDR3 is 17 amino acids. The CDR3 coding sequence is TGTGCCAGCAGTCCCCACCGACAGGGGGTAGTCGGAAACACCGTATATTTT. Encoded protein: CASSPHRQGVVGNTVYF.

As for this clonotype: This is likely a read error, given that the CDR3 carries no conserved phenylalanine or tryptophan at its end. This chain uses TRBV5-1 with TRBJ1-1; D is undetermined. The V and J ends lost 0 bases and 4 bases respectively, with 10 bases between them. The CDR3 loop spans 14 amino acids. The germline gives CDR1 SGHRS, CDR2 YFSETQ. The CDR3 nucleotides are TGCGCCAGCAGCTTGGACAGCTCGAGCACTGAAGCTTTCCTT. Residues: CASSLDSSSTEAFL.

A single count supports this clonotype. The junction departs from the called germline gene at one end, perhaps through a read error. This chain links TRBV19 with TRBJ2-6; TRBD1 might be the D (5 bases). Per the germline V gene, CDR1 is LNHDA and CDR2 is SQIVND (reference sequence). This CDR3 region has 18 residues. CDR3 in amino acids: CASPRTDPRYSGANVLTF. CDR3 coding DNA: TGTGCCAGCCCCAGGACGGACCCAAGATACTCTGGGGCCAACGTCTTGACTTTC.

Comments on this clonotype: A much larger clone lies one base from this, so it may be a read error. The V call is TRBV4-3, the J call TRBJ2-1, with TRBD2 as a possible D gene (6 bases). This CDR3 is built from 13 residues. Trimming took 3 bases from V and 8 from J, leaving 11 bases between them. The germline CDR1 and CDR2 sequences are LGHNA and YSLEER. CDR3 in DNA: TGCGCCAGCAGCCAGAAGCCGGGAGATGAGCAGTTCTTC. It is translated as CASSQKPGDEQFF.

As concerns this clonotype: This may arise from a read error, as a much more abundant clone is one base away. This sequence joins TRBV20-1 and TRBJ2-7; D is unresolved. The CDR3 totals 12 residues. The V gene lost 5 bases and the J gene lost 8 bases, with 16 bases spanning the gap. Germline CDR1 reads DFQATT; CDR2 reads SNEGSKA (reference sequence). The DNA for the CDR3 is TGCAGTGCTTCCGAAACTTCCGGCAAGCAGTACTTC. Its translation is CSASETSGKQYF.

Turning to this clonotype: A read error may account for a junction end that differs from germline. The chain couples TRBV30 to TRBJ2-2; D perhaps matches TRBD2 (5 bases). CDR3 length: 14 residues. Germline V lookup: CDR1 GTSNPN, CDR2 SVGIG (reference sequence). CDR3 sequence: CAWSGPRLAGVLFF. CDR3 sequence (DNA): TGTGCCTGGAGTGGACCCCGATTGGCCGGGGTGCTGTTTTTT.

A word on this clonotype: The final CDR3 position lacks the conserved phenylalanine or tryptophan, pointing to a likely read error. The chain recombines TRBV29-1 with TRBJ2-3; D may be TRBD2 (7 bases). The germline CDR1 and CDR2 sequences are SQVTM and ANQGSEA. The CDR3 runs to 12 residues. Between the trimmed V and J ends, which lost 3 bases and 10 bases, there was a span of 14 bases. This chain's CDR3 is CSVDPRGGAQYL. DNA of the CDR3: TGCAGCGTTGACCCGAGGGGGGGTGCGCAGTATTTG.

This clonotype was counted between two and nine times. Germline is not matched at one junction end, which may reflect a read error. V usage is TRBV12-3 or TRBV12-4 and J usage is TRBJ1-1, with D tentatively TRBD1 (5 bases). The CDR3 spans 15 residues. The chain's CDR3 is CASSLVGRGETEAFF. CDR3 DNA: TGTGCCAGCAGCTTAGTAGGGAGGGGAGAAACTGAAGCTTTCTTT.

This clonotype was observed many times. The chain employs TRBV6-5 and TRBJ1-1, with D possibly matching TRBD1 (6 bases). This CDR3 is 14 amino acids long. Trimming pared 3 bases from V and 1 base from J, leaving 9 bases between. The germline V gene has CDR1 MNHEY and CDR2 SVGAGI. CDR3 bases: TGTGCCAGCAGTTATCGGGACACGAACACTGAAGCTTTCTTT. As protein: CASSYRDTNTEAFF.